Listed below are T cell receptor beta chains from one sample, sequenced in a study of T cell clones after liver transplantation. The method was immunoSEQ multiplex PCR; TCRdb's version includes in-frame clones alone and lacks a portion of them. The data contain about 71,000 clones, approximately 80% of them singletons. Sequences were derived from CD4+ T cells from blood, sampled 12 months after liver transplant. The receptor set was obtained from a human patient who received a liver transplant. Certain T cells may be donor cells from the graft. CDR3s include the opening cysteine and the closing phenylalanine or tryptophan. The order of the fields is V gene, clone size, CDR3 length, J gene, D gene, CDR3 protein, CDR3 DNA. D genes are given only for firm matches. Only part of the rows carry a size: once, few, many, or a class if the clone is expanded.

TRBV7-2	NA	15	TRBJ2-2	NA	CASSLRGQSTGELFF	TGTGCCAGCAGCCTACGCGGACAGTCCACCGGGGAGCTGTTTTTT
TRBV18	NA	19	TRBJ2-1	TRBD2	CASSPPGTSGRWTYNEQFF	TGTGCCAGCTCACCACCCGGGACTAGCGGGAGGTGGACCTACAATGAGCAGTTCTTC
TRBV30	NA	16	TRBJ1-1	NA	CAWSVLRDKAEKEAFF	TGTGCCTGGAGTGTACTAAGAGATAAGGCAGAGAAAGAAGCTTTCTTT
TRBV11-2	NA	16	TRBJ2-1	NA	CASSPLTGSSYNEQFF	TGTGCCAGCAGCCCGTTGACGGGGAGCTCCTACAATGAGCAGTTCTTC
TRBV5-6	NA	16	TRBJ2-3	NA	CASSLASRRSTDTQYF	TGTGCCAGCAGCCTGGCGTCGCGGAGAAGCACAGATACGCAGTATTTT
TRBV5-6	NA	17	TRBJ2-2	TRBD1	CASSLFGQGAEIGELFF	TGTGCCAGCAGCTTGTTTGGGCAGGGGGCTGAGATCGGGGAGCTGTTTTTT
TRBV16	NA	14	TRBJ2-7	NA	CASSQSTNSYEQYF	TGTGCCAGCAGCCAATCGACGAATTCCTACGAGCAGTACTTC
TRBV10-1	NA	14	TRBJ1-1	TRBD1	CASSPGQGHTEAFF	TGCGCCAGCAGCCCGGGACAGGGACACACTGAAGCTTTCTTT
TRBV27	few	15	TRBJ2-7	NA	CASSTRHSVSYEQYF	TGTGCCAGCAGTACCCGACACAGCGTATCCTACGAGCAGTACTTC
TRBV19	NA	17	TRBJ1-2	TRBD1	CASTPSKTGQNRYGYTF	TGTGCCAGTACCCCTTCGAAGACAGGGCAAAATCGCTATGGCTACACCTTC
TRBV5-1	NA	12	TRBJ2-3	NA	CASRLETDTQYF	TGCGCCAGCAGATTAGAAACAGATACGCAGTATTTT
TRBV28	few	12	TRBJ1-2	TRBD1	CASSLTGYGYTF	TGTGCCAGCAGTTTGACAGGGTATGGCTACACCTTC
TRBV5-4	NA	17	TRBJ2-2	TRBD2	CASSWTSGRAYTGELFF	TGTGCCAGCAGCTGGACTAGCGGGAGGGCCTATACCGGGGAGCTGTTTTTT
TRBV2	once	15	TRBJ2-7	TRBD2	CASSSSGSAYYEQYF	TGTGCCAGCAGTTCGAGCGGGAGTGCTTACTACGAGCAGTACTTC
TRBV28	NA	18	TRBJ2-1	TRBD2	CASSLGTSGTYSYNEQFF	TGTGCCAGCAGTTTAGGGACTAGCGGTACTTACTCCTACAATGAGCAGTTCTTC
TRBV10-2	NA	13	TRBJ2-1	NA	CASRSGSYNEQFF	TGCGCCAGCAGGAGCGGCTCCTACAATGAGCAGTTCTTC